This T cell receptor (beta chain) derives from a study of CXCR3-negative and CXCR3-positive naive CD8 T cells. Through 5' RACE with UMI labels, the TRB cDNA libraries were prepared. One entry per CDR3 protein, without DNA, is what TCRdb gives after re-calling the 5' RACE reads. The sample holds about 120,000 distinct CDR3 sequences. This CDR3 contains 14 residues. The V gene's germline CDR1 is LGHNA and CDR2 YSLEER. A word on this clonotype: The antigen is unknown.

Whole-study findings and limits: Naive cells that were CXCR3-positive had more hydrophobic TRB CDR3s (compared with CXCR3-negative naive cells).

V is TRBV4-3 and J is TRBJ2-7; the TRBD1 assignment by TCRdb is unverifiable without DNA. The sequence was collected from a human donor in good health. Some clones in this sample may be carry-over from other donors' samples. Sequencing input: naive CXCR3+ CD8+ T cells from blood. Subset reported: CD45RO-CCR7+CD27+CD95- naive CD8+ T cells expressing CXCR3 (TNR3+). The CDR3 here is CASSPENRYYEQYF.